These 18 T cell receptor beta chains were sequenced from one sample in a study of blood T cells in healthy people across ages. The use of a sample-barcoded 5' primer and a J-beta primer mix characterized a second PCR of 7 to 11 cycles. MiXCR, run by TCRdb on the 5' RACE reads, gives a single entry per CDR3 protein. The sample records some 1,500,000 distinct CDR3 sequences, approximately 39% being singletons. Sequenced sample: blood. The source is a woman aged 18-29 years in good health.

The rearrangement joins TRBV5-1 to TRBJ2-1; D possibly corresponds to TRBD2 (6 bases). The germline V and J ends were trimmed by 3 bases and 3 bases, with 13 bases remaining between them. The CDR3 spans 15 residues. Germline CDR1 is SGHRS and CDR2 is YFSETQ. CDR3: CASSSSGEGYNEQFF. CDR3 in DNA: TGCGCCAGCAGCTCCTCGGGAGAGGGCTACAATGAGCAGTTCTTC.

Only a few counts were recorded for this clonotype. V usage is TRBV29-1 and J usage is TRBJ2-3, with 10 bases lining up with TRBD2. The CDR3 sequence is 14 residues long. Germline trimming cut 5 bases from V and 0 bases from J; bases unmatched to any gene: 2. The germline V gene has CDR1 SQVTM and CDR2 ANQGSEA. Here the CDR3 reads CSVKTSGSTDTQYF. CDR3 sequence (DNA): TGCAGCGTTAAGACTAGCGGGAGCACAGATACGCAGTATTTT.

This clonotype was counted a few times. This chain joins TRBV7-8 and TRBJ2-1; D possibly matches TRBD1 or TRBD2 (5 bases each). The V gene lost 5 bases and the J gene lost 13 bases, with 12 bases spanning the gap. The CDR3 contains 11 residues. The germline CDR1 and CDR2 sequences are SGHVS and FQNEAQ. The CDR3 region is CASSNPGPQFF. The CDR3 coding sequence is TGTGCCAGCAGCAATCCGGGACCTCAGTTCTTC.

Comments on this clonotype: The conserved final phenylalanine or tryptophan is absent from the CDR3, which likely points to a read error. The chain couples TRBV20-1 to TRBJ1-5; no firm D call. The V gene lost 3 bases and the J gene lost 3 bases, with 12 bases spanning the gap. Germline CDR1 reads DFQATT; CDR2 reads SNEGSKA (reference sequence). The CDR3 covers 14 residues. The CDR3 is CSASLERLNQPQHL. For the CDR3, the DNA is TGCAGTGCTAGTCTCGAACGGCTCAATCAGCCCCAGCATCTT.

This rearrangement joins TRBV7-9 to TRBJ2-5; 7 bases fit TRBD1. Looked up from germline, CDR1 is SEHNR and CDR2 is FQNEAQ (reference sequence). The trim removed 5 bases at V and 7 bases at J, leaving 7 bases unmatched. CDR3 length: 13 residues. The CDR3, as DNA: TGTGCCAGCAGCGATTCCACAGGGGTGACCCAGTACTTC. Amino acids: CASSDSTGVTQYF.

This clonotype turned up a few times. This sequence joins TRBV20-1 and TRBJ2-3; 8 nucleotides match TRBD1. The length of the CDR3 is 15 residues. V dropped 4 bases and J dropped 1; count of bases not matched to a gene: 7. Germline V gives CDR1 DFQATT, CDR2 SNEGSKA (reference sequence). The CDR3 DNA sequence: TGCAGTGCTACATCCGGGACAGGAGGCACAGATACGCAGTATTTT. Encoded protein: CSATSGTGGTDTQYF.

The CDR3 here is CASSLVIGAQDEQFF. The CDR3 DNA follows: TGTGCCAGCAGCTTAGTCATCGGGGCCCAGGATGAGCAGTTCTTC. The chain uses TRBV7-2 and TRBJ2-1, with D perhaps being TRBD1 or TRBD2 (5 bases each). The CDR3 spans 15 residues. The germline V and J ends were trimmed by 1 base and 8 bases, with 15 bases remaining between them. Looked up from germline, CDR1 is SGHTA and CDR2 is FQGNSA.

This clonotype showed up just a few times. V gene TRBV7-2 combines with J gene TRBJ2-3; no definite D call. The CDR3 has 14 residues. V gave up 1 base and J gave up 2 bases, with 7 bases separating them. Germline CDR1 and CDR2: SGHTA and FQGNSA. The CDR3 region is CASSLDGHTDTQYF. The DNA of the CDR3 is TGTGCCAGCAGCTTAGACGGGCACACAGATACGCAGTATTTT.

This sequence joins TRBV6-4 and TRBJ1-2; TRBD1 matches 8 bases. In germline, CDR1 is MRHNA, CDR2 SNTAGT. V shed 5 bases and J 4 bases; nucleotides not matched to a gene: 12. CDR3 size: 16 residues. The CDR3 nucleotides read TGTGCCAGCAGTTCCGGGACAGGACTGGGGACCTATGGCTACACCTTC. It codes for CASSSGTGLGTYGYTF.

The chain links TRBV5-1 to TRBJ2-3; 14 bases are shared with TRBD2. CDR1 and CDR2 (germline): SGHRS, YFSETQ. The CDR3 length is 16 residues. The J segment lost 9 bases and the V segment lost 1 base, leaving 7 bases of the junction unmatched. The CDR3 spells CASSLTGTSGGVTQYF. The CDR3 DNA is TGCGCCAGCAGCTTGACCGGGACTAGCGGGGGAGTCACGCAGTATTTT.

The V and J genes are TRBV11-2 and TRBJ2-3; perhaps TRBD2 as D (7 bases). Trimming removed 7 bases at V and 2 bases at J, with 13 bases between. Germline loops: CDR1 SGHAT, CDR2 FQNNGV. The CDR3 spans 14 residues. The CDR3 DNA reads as TGTGCCAGCAAGGGGGGGCGGTTCACAGATACGCAGTATTTT. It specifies CASKGGRFTDTQYF.

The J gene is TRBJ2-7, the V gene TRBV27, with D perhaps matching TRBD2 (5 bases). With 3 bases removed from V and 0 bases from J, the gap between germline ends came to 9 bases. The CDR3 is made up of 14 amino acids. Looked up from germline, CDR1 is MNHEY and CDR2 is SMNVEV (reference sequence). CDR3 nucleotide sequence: TGTGCCAGCAGTTTTGGGAGATACTCCTACGAGCAGTACTTC. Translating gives CASSFGRYSYEQYF.

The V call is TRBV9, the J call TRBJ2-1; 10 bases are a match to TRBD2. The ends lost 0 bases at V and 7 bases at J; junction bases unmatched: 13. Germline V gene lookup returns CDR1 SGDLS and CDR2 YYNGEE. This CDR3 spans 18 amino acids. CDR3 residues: CASSVDRTSGVIRNEQFF. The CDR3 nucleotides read TGTGCCAGCAGCGTAGACAGAACTAGCGGGGTTATTAGGAATGAGCAGTTCTTC.

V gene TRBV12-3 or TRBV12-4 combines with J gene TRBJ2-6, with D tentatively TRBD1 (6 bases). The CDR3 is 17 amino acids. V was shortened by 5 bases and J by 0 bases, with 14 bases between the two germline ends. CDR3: CASSIHEGGSGANVLTF. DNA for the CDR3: TGTGCCAGCAGTATCCATGAAGGGGGCTCTGGGGCCAACGTCCTGACTTTC.

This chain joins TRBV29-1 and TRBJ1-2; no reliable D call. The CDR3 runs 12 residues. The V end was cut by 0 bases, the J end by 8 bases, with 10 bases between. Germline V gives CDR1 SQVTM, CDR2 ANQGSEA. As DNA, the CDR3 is TGCAGCGTTGAAGATAGGAGGGTCGGCTACACCTTC. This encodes CSVEDRRVGYTF. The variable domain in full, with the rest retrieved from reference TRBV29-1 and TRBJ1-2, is SAVISQKPSRDICQRGTSLTIQCQVDSQVTMMFWYRQQPGQSLTLIATANQGSEATYESGFVIDKFPISRPNLTFSTLTVSNMSPEDSSIYLCSVEDRRVGYTFGSGTRLTVV.

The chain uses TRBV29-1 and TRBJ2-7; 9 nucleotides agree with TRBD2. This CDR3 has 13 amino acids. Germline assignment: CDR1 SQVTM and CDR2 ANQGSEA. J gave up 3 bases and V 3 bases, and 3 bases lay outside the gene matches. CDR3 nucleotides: TGCAGCGTTGACGCGGGAGGGCTCTACGAGCAGTACTTC. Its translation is CSVDAGGLYEQYF.

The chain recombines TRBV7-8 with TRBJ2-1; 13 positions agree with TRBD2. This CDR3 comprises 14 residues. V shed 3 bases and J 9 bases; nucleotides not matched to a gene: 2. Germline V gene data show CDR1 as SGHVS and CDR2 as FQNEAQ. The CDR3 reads CASSFRTSGGEQFF. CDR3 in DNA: TGTGCCAGCAGCTTTAGGACTAGCGGGGGTGAGCAGTTCTTC.

The CDR3 sequence: CASSYGEGSYGYTF. CDR3 DNA sequence: TGTGCCAGCAGCTACGGAGAGGGGTCCTATGGCTACACCTTC. The V call is TRBV9, the J call TRBJ1-2; a possible D gene is TRBD1 (5 bases). The CDR3 runs 14 residues. Germline-derived CDR1 and CDR2 are SGDLS and YYNGEE. V was shortened by 4 bases and J by 4 bases, with 14 bases between the two germline ends.